What follows are 3 T cell receptor beta chains derived from one specimen sequenced in a study of blood T cell repertoires in COVID-19 (dated by TCRdb to the early 2020s). The protocol used for the library was the immunoSEQ multiplex PCR assay. TCRdb holds this immuneACCESS table with in-frame rearrangements only. Some clones are missing; in checked studies, unresolved V genes explain under half, and the rest has no known cause. Counted in this sample were 150,000 to 200,000 clones; around three quarters of them appeared once. The ten largest clones capture 17% of the sample. The sample consisted of PBMCs or T cells enriched from blood (not recorded which). Receptors originate from a woman in her 50s with acute COVID-19.

V is TRBV7-3 and J is TRBJ1-5; TRBD1 matches 10 bases. Germline V gives CDR1 SGHTA, CDR2 FQGTGA. V lost 5 bases and J lost 6; bases outside the gene matches: 1. The CDR3 length is 13 residues. The CDR3 region is CASSRDRGQPQHF. The DNA for the CDR3 is TGTGCCAGCAGCCGGGACAGGGGTCAGCCCCAGCATTTT.

Comment on this clone: The same CDR3 is also encoded by other DNA sequences in this sample. The J gene is TRBJ1-1, the V gene TRBV5-1, with unresolved D. CDR1 and CDR2 (germline): SGHRS, YFSETQ. The V end lost 0 bases, the J end lost 0 bases, and 3 bases lay between the germline ends. The CDR3 loop spans 13 amino acids. In DNA, the CDR3 is TGCGCCAGCAGCTTGGGAGTGAACACTGAAGCTTTCTTT. Translated: CASSLGVNTEAFF.

This chain connects TRBV19 to TRBJ1-6; tentative D call: TRBD1 (5 bases). The CDR3 sequence is 16 residues long. V was trimmed by 2 bases and J by 7 bases, leaving 15 bases between them. The germline CDR1 and CDR2 sequences are LNHDA and SQIVND (reference sequence). CDR3 sequence reads: CASSIQGRVGNSPLHF. DNA of the CDR3: TGTGCCAGTAGTATACAAGGCAGGGTGGGAAATTCACCCCTCCACTTT.